This TCR beta chain was documented in a study of blood T cell repertoires in COVID-19. Produced via immunoSEQ multiplex PCR; TCRdb's table is partial and in-frame only. Found here are 85,000 to 90,000 clones, roughly 80% of them singletons; the top ten hold roughly 15%. Per the germline V gene, CDR1 is SGHAT and CDR2 is FQDESV (reference sequence). The V end was cut by 1 base, the J end by 4 bases, with 6 bases between. The CDR3 has 13 amino acids. Sequencing was carried out using peripheral blood. The TCR was taken from a woman over 75 with active or convalescent COVID-19. V usage is TRBV11-1 and J usage is TRBJ2-3; D gene ambiguous. The CDR3 protein is CASSLGLSDTQYF. Here the CDR3 DNA reads TGTGCCAGCAGCTTAGGACTTTCAGATACGCAGTATTTT.